This TCR beta chain was profiled in a study of OX40 agonist ivuxolimab in advanced cancers. Turning to this clone: Its specificity is not known.

Generated by immunoSEQ multiplex PCR, the TCRdb table keeps only in-frame clones and is missing some. The repertoire has approximately 79,000 clones, around 87% of them found once; the top ten carry about 1%. Study-wide findings and caveats: At 0.1-3.0 mg/kg, partial responders had clonal expansion among the lowest observed.

This receptor was obtained from an adult with an advanced solid tumor such as melanoma, head and neck, liver or kidney cancer. This material consisted of CD4+ or CD8+ T cells sorted from blood, taken in a trial of the OX40 agonist ivuxolimab.

Here the CDR3 reads CASTLGQGRNQPQHF. Written as DNA, the CDR3 is TGTGCCAGTACCCTGGGACAGGGACGCAATCAGCCCCAGCATTTT. The chain recombines TRBV19 with TRBJ1-5; 9 positions agree with TRBD1. The CDR3 consists of 15 residues. Germline assignment: CDR1 LNHDA and CDR2 SQIVND (reference sequence). The junction had 6 bases not matched to a gene; V was cut back by 7 bases and J by 2 bases.